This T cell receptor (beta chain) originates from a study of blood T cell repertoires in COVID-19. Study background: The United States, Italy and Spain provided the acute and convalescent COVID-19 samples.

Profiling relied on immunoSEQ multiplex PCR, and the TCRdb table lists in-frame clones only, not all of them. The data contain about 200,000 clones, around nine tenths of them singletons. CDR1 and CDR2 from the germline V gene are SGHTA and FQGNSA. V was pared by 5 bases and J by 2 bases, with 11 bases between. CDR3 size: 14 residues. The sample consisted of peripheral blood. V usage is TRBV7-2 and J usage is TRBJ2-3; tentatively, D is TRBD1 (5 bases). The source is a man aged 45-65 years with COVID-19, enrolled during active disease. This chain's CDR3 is CASSPGWDTDTQYF. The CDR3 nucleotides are TGTGCCAGCAGCCCAGGGTGGGACACAGATACGCAGTATTTT.